The subject of this entry is one T cell receptor (beta chain). Libraries were prepared by immunoSEQ multiplex PCR; TCRdb keeps only in-frame clonotypes and omits some of them. The sample includes 120,000 or so clones, about 87% of them seen just once. These data come from a study of control samples from healthy donors and cancer patients. CDR1 and CDR2 from the germline V gene are ENHRY and SYGVKD. With 7 bases removed from V and 8 bases from J, the gap between germline ends came to 11 bases. The CDR3 contains 11 residues. The chain is built from TRBV10-3 and TRBJ1-2; D gene ambiguous. Sequencing was performed on blood. This receptor was taken from a man between 25 and 39 years old in good health. The CDR3 sequence: CAINGREGYTF. CDR3 coding DNA: TGTGCCATCAATGGGAGAGAGGGCTACACCTTC.